The 14 T cell receptor beta chains presented below share a single source sample, sequenced in a study of OX40 agonist ivuxolimab in advanced cancers. The method behind the library was the immunoSEQ multiplex PCR assay. What TCRdb holds here is the immuneACCESS table cut down to in-frame rearrangements. Part of the clones is not present; checked against another copy, under half of the missing clones reflect an unresolved V gene, and the others are unexplained. The sample table contains about 44,000 clones; only one count was recorded for 65% to 85% of them. The biggest ten clones account for approximately 7.5% of the sample. This specimen was CD4+ or CD8+ T cells sorted from blood, taken in a trial of the OX40 agonist ivuxolimab. These receptor sequences come from an adult with an advanced solid tumor such as melanoma, head and neck, liver or kidney cancer.

The rearrangement uses TRBV2 and TRBJ2-3; D is uncertain. The CDR3 length is 13 residues. Germline V gene sequence: CDR1 SNHLY, CDR2 FYNNEI. Trimming cost V 4 bases and J 2 bases, with 7 bases left between them. The CDR3 is CASSAAVTDTQYF. CDR3 DNA: TGTGCCAGCAGTGCGGCGGTCACAGATACGCAGTATTTT.

V is TRBV11-3 and J is TRBJ2-1, with a weak D call TRBD2 (7 bases). With 1 base removed from V and 8 bases from J, the gap between germline ends came to 12 bases. Germline CDR1 SGHNT, CDR2 YENEEA. This CDR3 comprises 14 residues. The CDR3 sequence is CASSLGRGGDEQFF. The CDR3, as DNA: TGTGCCAGCAGCTTAGGCAGGGGAGGGGATGAGCAGTTCTTC.

This chain links TRBV14 with TRBJ1-1; D remains ambiguous. Trimming shortened V by 3 bases and J by 6 bases, and 11 bases separated the two germline ends. The CDR3 is 13 residues long. Germline loops: CDR1 SGHDN, CDR2 FVKESK. The CDR3 DNA reads as TGTGCCAGCAGCCATGTGGCAGAAGCTGAAGCTTTCTTT. Residues: CASSHVAEAEAFF.

V usage is TRBV19 and J usage is TRBJ2-5; unclear D gene. V was trimmed by 2 bases and J by 2 bases, leaving 12 bases between them. This CDR3 spans 15 amino acids. Germline assignment: CDR1 LNHDA and CDR2 SQIVND (reference sequence). CDR3 loop: CASSISVWLQETQYF. The CDR3 DNA reads TGTGCCAGTAGTATAAGCGTGTGGTTACAAGAGACCCAGTACTTC.

This clone was counted a single time. The chain has TRBV7-7 and TRBJ2-1; 12 nucleotides align to TRBD1. Germline V gene data show CDR1 as SSHAT and CDR2 as FNYEAQ (reference sequence). Losses at the gene ends were 1 base for V and 0 bases for J; bases not matched to a gene: 13. The CDR3 contains 21 residues. The CDR3 reads CASSLDRPGQGAPSSYNEQFF. In DNA form, the CDR3 reads TGTGCCAGCAGCTTAGATCGACCGGGACAGGGGGCTCCTAGCTCCTACAATGAGCAGTTCTTC.

This clone is labeled as medium-sized. This sequence joins TRBV4-1 and TRBJ2-4; D is perhaps TRBD2 (6 bases). This CDR3 spans 17 amino acids. Trimming removed 1 base at V and 3 bases at J, with 16 bases between. Looked up from germline, CDR1 is MGHRA and CDR2 is YSYEKL. CDR3 coding DNA: TGCGCCAGCAGCCAAGGACCCGTACTCGGGGGCAAAAACATTCAGTACTTC. Protein sequence: CASSQGPVLGGKNIQYF.

This rearrangement joins TRBV6-1 to TRBJ1-5; no definite D call. Looked up from germline, CDR1 is MNHNS and CDR2 is SASEGT. V was pared by 6 bases and J by 0 bases, with 12 bases between. The CDR3 has 15 amino acids. The CDR3 is CASRLFDRSNQPQHF. The CDR3 coding sequence is TGTGCCAGCAGACTGTTTGACCGTAGCAATCAGCCCCAGCATTTT.

The chain links TRBV30 to TRBJ1-1, with a possible D match to TRBD1 (5 bases). The CDR3 loop spans 15 amino acids. Trimming took off 2 bases at V and 4 bases at J, with 17 bases between the two ends. The germline V gene encodes CDR1 GTSNPN and CDR2 SVGIG (reference sequence). CDR3 in DNA: TGTGCCTGGAGTCCCGAGGGGACGTATCGCACTGAAGCTTTCTTT. Its translation: CAWSPEGTYRTEAFF.

The chain is built from TRBV11-2 and TRBJ1-1; possibly TRBD1 for D (5 bases). The CDR3 is made up of 15 amino acids. The germline V gene has CDR1 SGHAT and CDR2 FQNNGV. V was trimmed by 0 bases and J by 1 base, leaving 9 bases between them. The CDR3 spells CASSLEGVWNTEAFF. The CDR3 coding sequence is TGTGCCAGCAGCTTAGAAGGGGTGTGGAACACTGAAGCTTTCTTT.

The chain recombines TRBV15 with TRBJ2-1, with no clear D. V was cut by 0 bases and J by 0 bases, with 9 bases left in between. CDR1 is LNHNV, CDR2 YYDKDF, per germline (reference sequence). The CDR3 extends over 16 amino acids. The CDR3 is CATSRDPRSSYNEQFF. CDR3 in DNA: TGTGCCACCAGCAGAGATCCCCGGAGCTCCTACAATGAGCAGTTCTTC.

The chain has TRBV6-5 and TRBJ1-4, with 7 bases that match TRBD1. After removal of 6 bases from V and 7 bases from J, the junction contained 8 bases not matched to a gene. CDR1 is MNHEY, CDR2 SVGAGI, per germline. The CDR3 totals 14 residues. CDR3 region: CASRLTGESEKLFF. The CDR3 nucleotides are TGTGCCAGCAGATTAACAGGGGAGAGTGAAAAACTGTTTTTT.

The rearrangement links TRBV7-2 to TRBJ2-7; 7 nucleotides agree with TRBD2. CDR1 is SGHTA and CDR2 is FQGNSA in the germline V gene. This CDR3 is built from 12 residues. V shed 5 bases and J 7 bases; nucleotides not matched to a gene: 5. The CDR3 region has the DNA TGTGCCAGCAGCAAGAGGGAGGGGGAGCAGTACTTC. Translated: CASSKREGEQYF.

The chain uses TRBV5-1 and TRBJ2-5; D may match TRBD1 or TRBD2 (5 bases each). This CDR3 spans 15 amino acids. The germline V gene encodes CDR1 SGHRS and CDR2 YFSETQ. V was pared by 6 bases and J by 1 base, with 16 bases between. The CDR3 DNA is TGCGCCAGCAATCGGCGGGCAGGGACCCAAGAGACCCAGTACTTC. It specifies CASNRRAGTQETQYF.

This chain links TRBV6-5 with TRBJ2-7; 8 nucleotides match TRBD1. The V segment lost 4 bases and the J segment 0 bases; nucleotides outside the gene matches: 8. The CDR3 has 16 amino acids. Germline values: CDR1 MNHEY, CDR2 SVGAGI. CDR3 sequence: CASSLSQGAVSYEQYF. CDR3 nucleotide sequence: TGTGCCAGCAGTTTATCTCAGGGGGCCGTCTCCTACGAGCAGTACTTC.